This T cell receptor (beta chain) was sequenced in a study of T cells after yellow fever vaccination. Regarding the study as a whole: It was a weaker secondary response, yet one that peaked faster, at day 5 versus 15. Overall, a small share of clonotypes was seen in both CD4 and CD8 compartments.

V shed 1 base and J shed 0 bases, with 15 bases lying between them. CDR1 is SGHTA, CDR2 FQGNSA, per germline. The length of the CDR3 is 17 residues. TCRdb redid the calling of the 5' RACE reads with MiXCR, one entry per CDR3 protein. The table lists some 320,000 distinct CDR3 sequences, around 4.4% of them singletons. For this clonotype: The antigen remains unidentified.

Sequenced material: PBMCs, taken 15 days after the yellow fever booster vaccination. This TCR derives from a man younger than 35 who received the YFV17D yellow fever vaccine. The chain links TRBV7-2 to TRBJ1-2, with D unresolved. Written as DNA, the CDR3 is TGTGCCAGCAGCTTAGAAGGTTTAGGGCCAGCTAACTATGGCTACACCTTC. Translating gives CASSLEGLGPANYGYTF.